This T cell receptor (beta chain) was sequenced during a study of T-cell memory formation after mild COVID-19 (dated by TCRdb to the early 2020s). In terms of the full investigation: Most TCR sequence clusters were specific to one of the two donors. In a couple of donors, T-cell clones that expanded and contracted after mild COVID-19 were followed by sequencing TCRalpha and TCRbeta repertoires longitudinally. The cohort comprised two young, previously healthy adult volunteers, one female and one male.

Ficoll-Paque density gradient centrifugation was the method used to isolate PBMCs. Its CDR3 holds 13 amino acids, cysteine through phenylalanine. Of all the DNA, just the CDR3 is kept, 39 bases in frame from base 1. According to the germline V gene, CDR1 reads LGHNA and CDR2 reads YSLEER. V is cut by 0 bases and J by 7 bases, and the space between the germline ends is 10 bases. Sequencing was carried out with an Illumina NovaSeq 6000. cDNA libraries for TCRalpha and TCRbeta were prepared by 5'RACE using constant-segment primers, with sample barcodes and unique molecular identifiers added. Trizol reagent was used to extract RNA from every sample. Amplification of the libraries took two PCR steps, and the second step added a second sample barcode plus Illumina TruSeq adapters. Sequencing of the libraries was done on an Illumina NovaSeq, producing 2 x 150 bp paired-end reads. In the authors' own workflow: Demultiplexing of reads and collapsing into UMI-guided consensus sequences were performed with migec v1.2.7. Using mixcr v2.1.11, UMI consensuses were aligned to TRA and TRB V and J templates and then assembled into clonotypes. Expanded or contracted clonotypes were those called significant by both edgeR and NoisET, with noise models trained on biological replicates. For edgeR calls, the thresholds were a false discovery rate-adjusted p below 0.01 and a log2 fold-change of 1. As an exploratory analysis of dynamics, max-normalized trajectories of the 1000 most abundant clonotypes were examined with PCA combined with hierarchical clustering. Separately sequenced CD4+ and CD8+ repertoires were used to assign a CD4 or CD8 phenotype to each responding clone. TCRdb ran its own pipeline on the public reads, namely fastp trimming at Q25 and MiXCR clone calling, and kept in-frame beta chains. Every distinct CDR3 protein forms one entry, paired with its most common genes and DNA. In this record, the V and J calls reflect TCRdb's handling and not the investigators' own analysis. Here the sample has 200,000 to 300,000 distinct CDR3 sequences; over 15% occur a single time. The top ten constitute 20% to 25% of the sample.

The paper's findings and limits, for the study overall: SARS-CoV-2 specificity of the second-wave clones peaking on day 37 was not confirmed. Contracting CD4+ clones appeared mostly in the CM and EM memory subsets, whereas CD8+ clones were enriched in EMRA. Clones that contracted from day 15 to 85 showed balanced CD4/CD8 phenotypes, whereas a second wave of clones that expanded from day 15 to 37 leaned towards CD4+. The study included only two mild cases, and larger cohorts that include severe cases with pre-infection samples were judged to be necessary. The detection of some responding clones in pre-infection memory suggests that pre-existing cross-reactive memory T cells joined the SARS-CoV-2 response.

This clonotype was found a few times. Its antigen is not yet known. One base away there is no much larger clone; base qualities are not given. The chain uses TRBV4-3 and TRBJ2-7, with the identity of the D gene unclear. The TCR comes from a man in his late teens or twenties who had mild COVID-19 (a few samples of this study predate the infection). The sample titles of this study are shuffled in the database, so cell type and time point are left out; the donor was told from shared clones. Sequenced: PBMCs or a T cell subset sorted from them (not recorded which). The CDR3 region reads CASSQESHWEQYF. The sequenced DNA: TGCGCCAGCAGCCAAGAGAGCCACTGGGAGCAGTACTTC.